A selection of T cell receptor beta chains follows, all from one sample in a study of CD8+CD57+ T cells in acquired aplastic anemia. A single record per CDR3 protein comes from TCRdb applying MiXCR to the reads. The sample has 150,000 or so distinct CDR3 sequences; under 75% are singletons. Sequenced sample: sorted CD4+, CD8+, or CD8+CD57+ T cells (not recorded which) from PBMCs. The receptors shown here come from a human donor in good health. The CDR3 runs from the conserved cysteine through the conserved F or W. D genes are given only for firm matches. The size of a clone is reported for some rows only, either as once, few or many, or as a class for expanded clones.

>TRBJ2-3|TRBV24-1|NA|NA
CATSDKTDIHTDTQYF
TGTGCCACCAGTGACAAGACAGACATCCACACAGATACGCAGTATTTT
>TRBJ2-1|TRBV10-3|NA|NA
CAISGHEGSGGNEQFF
TGTGCCATCAGTGGCCATGAGGGGTCCGGTGGCAATGAGCAGTTCTTC
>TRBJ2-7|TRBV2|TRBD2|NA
CASLLAGGRSSYEQYF
TGTGCCAGCTTACTAGCGGGGGGCCGCAGCTCCTACGAGCAGTACTTC
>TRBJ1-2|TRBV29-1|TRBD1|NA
CSVEDIGQGAGYTF
TGCAGCGTTGAAGATATCGGACAGGGGGCTGGCTACACCTTC
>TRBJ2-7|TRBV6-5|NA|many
CASSDGLYSYEQYF
TGTGCCAGCAGCGACGGACTGTACTCCTACGAGCAGTACTTC
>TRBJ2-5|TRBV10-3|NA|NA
CAISQGIQETQYF
TGTGCCATCAGCCAGGGAATCCAAGAGACCCAGTACTTC
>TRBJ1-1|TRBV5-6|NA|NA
CASSLAPGDTEAFF
TGTGCCAGCAGCTTGGCCCCAGGCGACACTGAGGCTTTCTTT
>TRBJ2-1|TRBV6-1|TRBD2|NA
CASSEDLAGRNEQFF
TGTGCCAGCAGTGAAGACCTAGCGGGCAGGAATGAGCAGTTCTTC
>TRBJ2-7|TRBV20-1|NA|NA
CSAYRRSSYEQYF
TGCAGTGCTTACAGGAGGAGCTCCTACGAGCAGTACTTC
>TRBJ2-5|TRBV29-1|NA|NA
CSVAQGKKQETQYF
TGCAGCGTAGCTCAGGGGAAAAAACAAGAGACCCAGTACTTC
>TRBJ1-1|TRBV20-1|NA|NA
CSARDGRGGPEAFF
TGCAGTGCTAGAGATGGGAGGGGGGGTCCTGAAGCTTTCTTT
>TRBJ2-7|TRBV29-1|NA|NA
CSVSSPDPSAEQYF
TGCAGCGTGAGCTCGCCAGACCCTTCGGCCGAGCAGTACTTC
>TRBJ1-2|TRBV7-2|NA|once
CASSSSGTTNYGYTF
TGTGCCAGCAGCTCATCCGGGACAACTAACTATGGCTACACCTTC
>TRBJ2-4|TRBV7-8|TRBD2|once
CASSPGGLAGGLAKNIQYF
TGTGCCAGCAGTCCGGGGGGCCTAGCGGGGGGGCTAGCCAAAAACATTCAGTACTTC
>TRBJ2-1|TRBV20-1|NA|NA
CSARDLGVRGNEQFF
TGCAGTGCTAGAGATCTCGGAGTTAGGGGAAATGAGCAGTTCTTC
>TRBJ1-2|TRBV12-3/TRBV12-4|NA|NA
CASSLQEVYGYTF
TGTGCCAGCAGCCTTCAAGAAGTGTATGGCTACACCTTC
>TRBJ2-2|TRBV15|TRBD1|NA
CATSRARQGVNTGELFF
TGTGCCACCAGCAGGGCTCGACAGGGGGTAAACACCGGGGAGCTGTTTTTT
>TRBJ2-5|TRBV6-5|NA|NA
CASSYGLGETQYF
TGTGCCAGCAGTTACGGTTTGGGGGAGACCCAGTACTTC
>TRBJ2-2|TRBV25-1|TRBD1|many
CASSDSPGQLNTGELFF
TGTGCCAGCAGTGATTCCCCGGGACAGTTGAACACCGGGGAGCTGTTTTTT
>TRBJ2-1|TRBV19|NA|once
CASSTRRISAAYNEQFF
TGTGCCAGTAGTACCAGGCGAATAAGTGCAGCCTACAATGAGCAGTTCTTC
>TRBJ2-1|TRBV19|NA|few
CASSIGYNEQFF
TGTGCCAGTAGTATCGGGTACAATGAGCAGTTCTTC
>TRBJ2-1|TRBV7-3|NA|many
CASSFLGTGNEQFF
TGTGCCAGCAGCTTTCTTGGGACCGGTAATGAGCAGTTCTTC
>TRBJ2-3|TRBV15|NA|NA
CATKNQIRDTQYF
TGTGCCACCAAAAATCAAATTAGAGATACGCAGTATTTT
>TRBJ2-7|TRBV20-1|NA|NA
CSARDSQKIYEQYF
TGCAGTGCTAGAGACTCCCAAAAAATTTACGAGCAGTACTTC
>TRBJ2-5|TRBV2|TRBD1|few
CASRGQAQETQYF
TGTGCCAGCCGTGGACAGGCCCAAGAGACCCAGTACTTC
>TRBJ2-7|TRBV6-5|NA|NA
CASSYSFVGTYEQYF
TGTGCCAGCAGTTACTCCTTCGTTGGTACCTACGAGCAGTACTTC
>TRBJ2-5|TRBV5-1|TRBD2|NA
CASSHGRAGGQETQYF
TGCGCCAGCAGCCACGGGAGGGCGGGCGGACAAGAGACCCAGTACTTC
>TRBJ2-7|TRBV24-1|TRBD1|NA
CATSDGQASSYEQYF
TGTGCCACCAGTGACGGACAGGCTAGCTCCTACGAGCAGTACTTC
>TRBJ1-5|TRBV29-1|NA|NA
CSVGGGNGDNQPQHF
TGCAGCGTTGGTGGGGGGAATGGGGACAATCAGCCCCAGCATTTT
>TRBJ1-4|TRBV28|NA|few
CARTVPGSTNEKLFF
TGTGCCAGGACGGTTCCCGGGTCAACTAATGAAAAACTGTTTTTT
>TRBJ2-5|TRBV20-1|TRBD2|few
CSARDYVSLERGETQYF
TGCAGTGCTAGAGACTATGTATCCTTAGAGCGGGGAGAGACCCAGTACTTC
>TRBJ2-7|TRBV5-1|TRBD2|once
CASSLDSAGAYEQYF
TGCGCCAGCAGCTTGGACTCAGCGGGAGCTTACGAGCAGTACTTC